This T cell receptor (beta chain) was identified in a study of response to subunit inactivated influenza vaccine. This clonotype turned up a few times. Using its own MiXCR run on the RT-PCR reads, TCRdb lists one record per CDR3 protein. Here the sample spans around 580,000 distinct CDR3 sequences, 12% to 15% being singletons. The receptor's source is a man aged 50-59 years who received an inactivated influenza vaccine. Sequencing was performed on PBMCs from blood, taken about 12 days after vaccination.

This CDR3 reads CASSMTSSEQYF. CDR3 in DNA: TGTGCCAGTAGTATGACGAGCTCCGAGCAGTACTTC. The chain uses TRBV19 and TRBJ2-7, with D unclear. There are 12 residues in the CDR3. Trimming took 3 bases from V and 6 from J, leaving 9 bases between them. Germline V gene lookup returns CDR1 LNHDA and CDR2 SQIVND (reference sequence).